The 20 T cell receptor beta chains presented below share a single source sample, sequenced in a study of T cells in localized non-small cell lung cancer. Profiled with immunoSEQ multiplex PCR; TCRdb holds only in-frame clones, not every one. The sample has about 4,400 clones, roughly 21% seen once. Source: lung tumor tissue, taken before any cancer treatment. The receptors were gathered from a female donor older than 55 with stage I lung adenocarcinoma.

The rearrangement joins TRBV5-1 to TRBJ2-7; 8 nucleotides align to TRBD1. Germline CDR1 and CDR2: SGHRS and YFSETQ. Trimming removed 2 bases from V and 5 bases from J; junction bases left unmatched: 6. CDR3 size: 14 residues. The CDR3 DNA sequence: TGCGCCAGCAGCTTAGGGGACAGGATCCACGAGCAGTACTTC. Its translation is CASSLGDRIHEQYF. The whole variable domain, filled in from reference TRBV5-1 and TRBJ2-7, reads KAGVTQTPRYLIKTRGQQVTLSCSPISGHRSVSWYQQTPGQGLQFLFEYFSETQRNKGNFPGRFSGRQFSNSRSEMNVSTLELGDSALYLCASSLGDRIHEQYFGPGTRLTVT.

This clone showed up just a few times. The V and J genes are TRBV18 and TRBJ1-1, with 7 bases aligning to TRBD1. Germline CDR1 and CDR2: KGHSH and LQKENI. The length of the CDR3 is 15 residues. V trimming: 4 bases; J trimming: 1 base; junction bases outside the gene matches: 6. The CDR3 region is CASSLPGQWNTEAFF. CDR3 nucleotides: TGTGCCAGCTCACTCCCGGGACAGTGGAACACTGAAGCTTTCTTT.

V gene TRBV10-2 combines with J gene TRBJ1-5; maybe TRBD1 (5 bases). The CDR3 contains 14 residues. Trimming pared 10 bases from V and 5 bases from J, leaving 18 bases between. Germline assignment: CDR1 WSHSY and CDR2 SAAADI. For the CDR3, the DNA is TGCGCCACCTCCGACTCCCCGGGGGATCAGCCCCAGCATTTT. Translated, it gives CATSDSPGDQPQHF.

The CDR3 DNA reads as TGTGCCAGCAGCCTTGTTATCGGCTCTGGAAACACCATATATTTT. It is translated as CASSLVIGSGNTIYF. The V call is TRBV11-3, the J call TRBJ1-3, with unresolved D. Germline assignment: CDR1 SGHNT and CDR2 YENEEA. Trimming removed 5 bases from V and 0 bases from J, with 11 bases in between. There are 15 residues in the CDR3. Complete variable domain (other parts from reference TRBV11-3 and TRBJ1-3): EAGVVQSPRYKIIEKKQPVAFWCNPISGHNTLYWYLQNLGQGPELLIRYENEEAVDDSQLPKDRFSAERLKGVDSTLKIQPAELGDSAVYLCASSLVIGSGNTIYFGEGSWLTVV.

This CDR3 is CSARGLTAGYNEQFF. CDR3 nucleotide sequence: TGCAGCGCCAGAGGCCTTACTGCAGGGTACAATGAGCAGTTCTTC. This sequence joins TRBV29-1 and TRBJ2-1; D may be TRBD1 (5 bases). Looked up from germline, CDR1 is SQVTM and CDR2 is ANQGSEA. Trimming took off 7 bases at V and 4 bases at J, with 20 bases between the two ends. CDR3 size: 15 residues.

This clone was seen a few times. Germline is not matched at one junction end, which may reflect a read error. The gene calls are TRBV6-8 and TRBJ1-3; 12 nucleotides match TRBD1. There are 14 residues in the CDR3. The germline CDR1 and CDR2 sequences are MNHGY and SAAAGT. The CDR3 sequence is CAISGTGGENTIYF. The CDR3 bases are TGTGCCATCAGTGGGACAGGGGGCGAAAACACCATATATTTT.

By share, this clone counts as medium-sized. This chain joins TRBV1 and TRBJ1-2. TRBV1 is termed a pseudogene. This CDR3 has 16 amino acids. The CDR3 coding sequence is TGCGCCAGCAGCCAAGACAGGACTTTAGCTAACTATGGCTACACCTTC. As protein: CASSQDRTLANYGYTF.

This clone came up a few times. V gene TRBV29-1 combines with J gene TRBJ2-5, with 8 bases that match TRBD1. The CDR3 extends over 15 amino acids. Germline CDR1 and CDR2: SQVTM and ANQGSEA. The V segment lost 2 bases and the J segment 3 bases; nucleotides outside the gene matches: 8. In DNA form, the CDR3 reads TGCAGCGTTGAATTTGCCAGGGGGCGCGAAGAGACCCAGTACTTC. Translating gives CSVEFARGREETQYF.

This chain uses TRBV29-1 with TRBJ2-3, with 8 bases aligning to TRBD1. V lost 3 bases to trimming and J lost 11 bases; unmatched junction nucleotides: 13. The CDR3 spans 14 residues. From germline, CDR1 is SQVTM and CDR2 ANQGSEA. CDR3 coding DNA: TGCAGCGTTGAGGAGGACAGGGTGGACAAACTGCAGTATTTT. This translates into CSVEEDRVDKLQYF.

This clone turned up a few times. The chain recombines TRBV11-3 with TRBJ2-3; TRBD1 agrees at 10 bases. Trimming cost V 5 bases and J 4 bases; bases outside gene matches: 3. Germline CDR1 is SGHNT and CDR2 is YENEEA. The CDR3 has 14 amino acids. CDR3 sequence reads: CASSRGQGADTQYF. The CDR3 DNA follows: TGTGCCAGCAGCCGAGGACAGGGGGCAGATACGCAGTATTTT.

The chain has TRBV30 and TRBJ1-6; TRBD1 matches 7 bases. The CDR3 is 15 amino acids. J gave up 10 bases and V 5 bases, and 14 bases lay outside the gene matches. Germline assignment: CDR1 GTSNPN and CDR2 SVGIG (reference sequence). CDR3 in amino acids: CAWGSQGGMSSPLHF. CDR3 DNA sequence: TGTGCCTGGGGAAGCCAAGGGGGCATGAGCTCACCCCTCCACTTT.

The chain couples TRBV6-8 to TRBJ1-1; 7 bases are a match to TRBD1. With V trimmed by 5 bases and J by 9 bases, 9 bases remained unmatched. This CDR3 is built from 13 residues. The germline CDR1 and CDR2 sequences are MNHGY and SAAAGT. This chain's CDR3 is CASSPTQQGKAFF. The DNA for the CDR3 is TGTGCCAGCAGTCCCACCCAACAGGGGAAAGCTTTCTTT.

The chain has TRBV18 and TRBJ1-5; no firm D call. This CDR3 has 13 amino acids. Germline values: CDR1 KGHSH, CDR2 LQKENI. V lost 1 base and J lost 9, with 10 bases in between. This CDR3 reads CASSPRQELPQHF. CDR3 nucleotides: TGTGCCAGCTCACCACGGCAGGAGCTGCCCCAGCATTTT.

This clone was picked up a small number of times. The rearrangement joins TRBV7-8 to TRBJ2-3, with D uncertain. Trimming shortened V by 1 base and J by 6 bases, and 8 bases separated the two germline ends. Germline CDR1 and CDR2: SGHVS and FQNEAQ. The CDR3 is made up of 13 amino acids. The CDR3 sequence: CASSLDASDTQYF. CDR3 sequence (DNA): TGTGCCAGCAGCTTAGATGCAAGTGATACGCAGTATTTT.

V and J are TRBV6-8 and TRBJ1-1; D might be TRBD1 (5 bases). The CDR3 is made up of 13 amino acids. Germline CDR1 reads MNHGY; CDR2 reads SAAAGT. The V and J ends lost 7 bases and 5 bases respectively, with 14 bases between them. The CDR3 loop reads CASKGPAGTEAFF. The CDR3, as DNA: TGTGCCAGCAAGGGGCCGGCGGGGACTGAAGCTTTCTTT.

This clone is classed as medium-sized (0.01 to 0.1%). The rearrangement joins TRBV6-8 to TRBJ1-3; D is unresolved. The V end lost 2 bases, the J end lost 3 bases, and 11 bases lay between the germline ends. Germline V gene data show CDR1 as MNHGY and CDR2 as SAAAGT. This CDR3 comprises 15 residues. The CDR3: CASSYTSRNGNTIYF. DNA of the CDR3: TGTGCCAGCAGTTACACCTCAAGGAATGGAAACACCATATATTTT.

The V gene is TRBV19, the J gene TRBJ2-2; maybe TRBD2 (7 bases). The CDR3 contains 14 residues. Germline CDR1 is LNHDA and CDR2 is SQIVND (reference sequence). V dropped 7 bases and J dropped 9 bases, with 18 bases sitting between them. The DNA of the CDR3 is TGTGCCAGTAATCCCCAATGGGGGGGCCGGGAGCTGTTTTTT. Protein product: CASNPQWGGRELFF.

This clone came up a few times. The chain uses TRBV11-3 and TRBJ2-1; 7 nucleotides agree with TRBD2. V was clipped by 3 bases and J by 5 bases; unmatched bases: 13. In germline, CDR1 is SGHNT, CDR2 YENEEA. The CDR3 is 17 residues long. The CDR3 nucleotides are TGTGCCAGCAGCTTCCCCTGGACTAGACTAATCCACAATGAGCAGTTCTTC. Translating it yields CASSFPWTRLIHNEQFF.

This chain uses TRBV15 with TRBJ2-3; TRBD1 matches at 8 bases. V lost 1 base and J lost 2; bases outside the gene matches: 2. The CDR3 spans 15 residues. Germline V CDR1 and CDR2: LNHNV, YYDKDF (reference sequence). CDR3 sequence reads: CATSRGTGYTDTQYF. The CDR3 DNA reads as TGTGCCACCAGCAGAGGGACAGGGTACACAGATACGCAGTATTTT.

In this sample, this clone turned up a few times. The rearrangement uses TRBV6-8 and TRBJ1-1; no firm D call. The V end was cut by 7 bases, the J end by 0 bases, with 9 bases between. The CDR3 runs 13 residues. Germline CDR1 is MNHGY and CDR2 is SAAAGT. The CDR3 here is CASKQALNTEAFF. The CDR3 DNA sequence: TGTGCCAGCAAGCAGGCCTTGAACACTGAAGCTTTCTTT.